One and the same sample provided the 26 T cell receptor beta chains below, sequenced in a study of patients and donors after allogeneic stem cell transplantation. TCRdb processed the RT-PCR reads anew with MiXCR; each CDR3 protein has one entry. The data show about 150,000 distinct CDR3 sequences, roughly 35% seen once. Sequencing used blood, either unsorted or a sorted T cell fraction (not recorded which). Every receptor here comes from a human donor who was either an allogeneic HSCT recipient or a stem cell or donor lymphocyte infusion donor (not recorded which). It is not recorded whose cells these are; they may come from a transplant donor.

There are a few counts of this clonotype. This chain connects TRBV28 to TRBJ2-3, with D perhaps matching TRBD1 or TRBD2 (6 bases each). V was cut by 6 bases and J by 0 bases, with 13 bases left in between. The germline CDR1 and CDR2 sequences are MDHEN and SYDVKM. The CDR3 consists of 15 residues. The CDR3: CASRRGPRSTDTQYF. The CDR3 DNA reads TGTGCCAGCAGACGGGGGCCTAGGAGCACAGATACGCAGTATTTT.

This clonotype was counted between two and nine times. The chain links TRBV24-1 to TRBJ1-3, with D hard to call. Germline CDR1 and CDR2: KGHDR and SFDVKD. V was trimmed by 3 bases and J by 2 bases, leaving 13 bases between them. This CDR3 has 16 residues. CDR3 loop: CATSDGPPVPGNTIYF. In DNA form, the CDR3 reads TGTGCCACCAGTGATGGGCCCCCCGTCCCTGGAAACACCATATATTTT.

This chain links TRBV10-3 with TRBJ2-5, with D possibly being TRBD1 (6 bases). The germline V gene encodes CDR1 ENHRY and CDR2 SYGVKD. V lost 3 bases to trimming and J lost 2 bases, with 10 bases between them. CDR3 length equals 14 residues. DNA for the CDR3: TGTGCCATCAGTGATCTGGGGGCACAAGAGACCCAGTACTTC. Protein: CAISDLGAQETQYF.

The chain recombines TRBV7-9 with TRBJ2-1, with 11 bases aligning to TRBD2. This CDR3 has 17 residues. After removal of 2 bases from V and 5 bases from J, the junction contained 8 bases not matched to a gene. CDR1 and CDR2 from the germline V gene are SEHNR and FQNEAQ (reference sequence). CDR3 in DNA: TGTGCCAGCAGCTTAATAGCGGGGGGGCCTTCCGACAATGAGCAGTTCTTC. This codes for CASSLIAGGPSDNEQFF.

V usage is TRBV6-5 and J usage is TRBJ1-1; D remains ambiguous. V lost 7 bases and J lost 2, with 11 bases in between. Germline assignment: CDR1 MNHEY and CDR2 SVGAGI. CDR3 size: 13 residues. CDR3 DNA sequence: TGTGCCAGCACTAAAGACTTAAACACTGAAGCTTTCTTT. Translated: CASTKDLNTEAFF.

This clonotype has a handful of counts. The chain recombines TRBV12-3 or TRBV12-4 with TRBJ1-3; D is unclear. This CDR3 has 15 residues. Trimming cost V 3 bases and J 2 bases, with 11 bases left between them. The CDR3 DNA is TGTGCCAGCAGTTTCCATGACAAGGCTGGAAACACCATATATTTT. Translation: CASSFHDKAGNTIYF.

The J gene is TRBJ2-3, the V gene TRBV9; D is perhaps TRBD2 (5 bases). Germline V gene sequence: CDR1 SGDLS, CDR2 YYNGEE. The CDR3 loop spans 16 amino acids. Trimming shortened V by 0 bases and J by 1 base, and 12 bases separated the two germline ends. The chain's CDR3 is CASSVAGLARTDTQYF. Written as DNA, the CDR3 is TGTGCCAGCAGCGTAGCTGGGCTAGCCCGCACAGATACGCAGTATTTT. Drawing the rest from reference TRBV9 and TRBJ2-3, the complete variable domain is DSGVTQTPKHLITATGQRVTLRCSPRSGDLSVYWYQQSLDQGLQFLIQYYNGEERAKGNILERFSAQQFPDLHSELNLSSLELGDSALYFCASSVAGLARTDTQYFGPGTRLTVL.

This clonotype has a handful of counts. The chain combines TRBV5-1 with TRBJ1-1; D not resolved. V was clipped by 0 bases and J by 5 bases, with 11 bases between them. In germline, CDR1 is SGHRS, CDR2 YFSETQ. The CDR3 loop spans 14 amino acids. The CDR3 nucleotides read TGCGCCAGCAGCTTGGAGGGAGTAGGGACTGAAGCTTTCTTT. It translates to CASSLEGVGTEAFF. The full variable domain, rest sourced from reference TRBV5-1 and TRBJ1-1, is KAGVTQTPRYLIKTRGQQVTLSCSPISGHRSVSWYQQTPGQGLQFLFEYFSETQRNKGNFPGRFSGRQFSNSRSEMNVSTLELGDSALYLCASSLEGVGTEAFFGQGTRLTVV.

The chain has TRBV25-1 and TRBJ1-5; D not certain. Germline V gene sequence: CDR1 MGHDK, CDR2 SYGVNS. V was cut by 4 bases and J by 0 bases, with 4 bases left in between. The CDR3 length is 13 residues. As DNA, the CDR3 is TGTGCCAGCAGTGCCCATAGCAATCAGCCCCAGCATTTT. As protein: CASSAHSNQPQHF. The variable domain in full, completed from reference TRBV25-1 and TRBJ1-5, reads EADIYQTPRYLVIGTGKKITLECSQTMGHDKMYWYQQDPGMELHLIHYSYGVNSTEKGDLSSESTVSRIRTEHFPLTLESARPSHTSQYLCASSAHSNQPQHFGDGTRLSIL.

This clonotype was found a few times. V and J are TRBV20-1 and TRBJ2-3, with no clear D. Germline V gene data show CDR1 as DFQATT and CDR2 as SNEGSKA (reference sequence). The CDR3 runs 10 residues. V was shortened by 5 bases and J by 2 bases, with 2 bases between the two germline ends. CDR3 nucleotides: TGCAGTGCTCTCACAGATACGCAGTATTTT. Its protein is CSALTDTQYF.

This clonotype was counted between two and nine times. This sequence joins TRBV5-1 and TRBJ1-2; D remains ambiguous. Germline CDR1 is SGHRS and CDR2 is YFSETQ. The CDR3 totals 15 residues. Between the trimmed V and J ends, which lost 0 bases and 6 bases, there was a span of 15 bases. In DNA form, the CDR3 reads TGCGCCAGCAGCTTGGTTGTCGGGTATAGGGATGGCTACACCTTC. Translated: CASSLVVGYRDGYTF.

This clonotype was seen only a few times. The chain links TRBV20-1 to TRBJ1-5; D perhaps matches TRBD1 (5 bases). V lost 0 bases, J lost 3 bases, and 12 bases lay in between. Germline V CDR1 and CDR2: DFQATT, SNEGSKA (reference sequence). This CDR3 region has 15 residues. This chain's CDR3 is CSARDWGSDNQPQHF. The CDR3 nucleotides are TGCAGTGCTAGAGATTGGGGCAGCGACAATCAGCCCCAGCATTTT.

This clonotype was seen only a few times. This chain uses TRBV6-5 with TRBJ1-2; tentative D call: TRBD1 (5 bases). The CDR3 loop spans 14 amino acids. The germline gives CDR1 MNHEY, CDR2 SVGAGI. Trimming removed 2 bases at V and 5 bases at J, with 12 bases between. The CDR3 coding sequence is TGTGCCAGCAGTTACAATAGGGACGGTTATGGCTACACCTTC. Translated, it gives CASSYNRDGYGYTF.

The chain couples TRBV5-6 to TRBJ2-4, with TRBD2 as a possible D gene (7 bases). Germline V gene sequence: CDR1 SGHDT, CDR2 YYEEEE. With 4 bases removed from V and 1 base from J, the gap between germline ends came to 12 bases. The CDR3 length is 15 residues. The DNA of the CDR3 is TGTGCCAGCAGCCAATGGGGGGGCGCCAAAAACATTCAGTACTTC. This sequence encodes CASSQWGGAKNIQYF.

The gene calls are TRBV12-3 or TRBV12-4 and TRBJ1-2, with D possibly being TRBD1 (6 bases). V shed 4 bases and J shed 10 bases, with 16 bases lying between them. The CDR3 covers 13 residues. CDR3 residues: CASSSRGTNDYTF. As DNA, the CDR3 is TGTGCCAGCAGTTCAAGGGGGACGAATGACTACACCTTC.

The rearrangement joins TRBV12-3 or TRBV12-4 to TRBJ1-5; TRBD1 might be the D (6 bases). This CDR3 region has 15 residues. V was pared by 3 bases and J by 1 base, with 10 bases between. CDR3 amino acids: CASSFQRGSNQPQHF. As DNA, the CDR3 is TGTGCCAGCAGTTTTCAAAGGGGGAGCAATCAGCCCCAGCATTTT.

This clonotype was seen a few times. The chain employs TRBV11-1 and TRBJ2-3; a weak D match, TRBD2 (6 bases). There are 16 residues in the CDR3. Between the trimmed V and J ends, which lost 5 bases and 4 bases, there was a span of 19 bases. From germline, CDR1 is SGHAT and CDR2 FQDESV (reference sequence). In DNA, the CDR3 is TGTGCCAGCAGCCTACCGGGAGCCACCTCCTCAGATACGCAGTATTTT. Its translation: CASSLPGATSSDTQYF.

The chain is built from TRBV12-3 or TRBV12-4 and TRBJ2-1; D might be TRBD1 (6 bases). The CDR3 contains 13 residues. The V gene lost 5 bases and the J gene lost 14 bases, with 19 bases spanning the gap. The CDR3 region has the DNA TGTGCCAGCAGTCTCCCTCCACTACAGGGAGAGTTCTTC. Translating gives CASSLPPLQGEFF.

The chain recombines TRBV15 with TRBJ1-5; no clear D. This CDR3 has 12 residues. V was trimmed by 6 bases and J by 2 bases, leaving 5 bases between them. CDR1 LNHNV and CDR2 YYDKDF come from the germline V gene (reference sequence). CDR3 bases: TGTGCCACCAGAGAAGGCAATCAGCCCCAGCATTTT. This codes for CATREGNQPQHF.

V usage is TRBV5-5 and J usage is TRBJ1-5; D ambiguous. The germline V gene has CDR1 SGHKS and CDR2 YYEKEE (reference sequence). V lost 0 bases and J lost 0, with 10 bases in between. This CDR3 has 16 residues. The CDR3 protein is CASSLEGLYSNQPQHF. Here the CDR3 DNA reads TGTGCCAGCAGCTTGGAGGGCCTTTATAGCAATCAGCCCCAGCATTTT.

This clonotype was counted only a few times. The DNA of the CDR3 is TGCGCCAGCAGTTCGGGCCTCCTCCAGGGAGAGGATACGCAGTATTTT. It codes for CASSSGLLQGEDTQYF. The V gene is TRBV5-1, the J gene TRBJ2-3; D may correspond to TRBD1 or TRBD2 (5 bases each). Looked up from germline, CDR1 is SGHRS and CDR2 is YFSETQ. The CDR3 contains 16 residues. Deletions cut 5 bases from V and 6 bases from J, with 22 bases between.

The rearrangement joins TRBV9 to TRBJ2-1, with D possibly being TRBD2 (6 bases). With 4 bases removed from V and 8 bases from J, the gap between germline ends came to 13 bases. The V gene's germline CDR1 is SGDLS and CDR2 YYNGEE. This CDR3 comprises 13 residues. This chain's CDR3 is CASSTPGLHEQFF. The DNA for the CDR3 is TGTGCCAGCAGCACGCCGGGACTTCATGAGCAGTTCTTC.

DNA of the CDR3: TGCGCCAGCAGCCAAGTACAGGCGAGCTCCTACGAGCAGTACTTC. Amino acid sequence: CASSQVQASSYEQYF. This sequence joins TRBV4-3 and TRBJ2-7; TRBD1 might be the D (5 bases). Germline CDR1 LGHNA, CDR2 YSLEER. The V and J ends lost 1 base and 0 bases respectively, with 10 bases between them. CDR3 length: 15 amino acids.

As to this clonotype: An end of the junction does not agree with germline; a read error may underlie this. The chain has TRBV12-3 or TRBV12-4 and TRBJ1-3; 12 positions match TRBD1. This CDR3 is built from 15 residues. The CDR3 spells CASRGTGGLGNTTYF. CDR3 DNA: TGTGCCAGCAGGGGGACAGGGGGCCTCGGAAACACCACATATTTT.

This clonotype was picked up a small number of times. This chain uses TRBV10-3 with TRBJ2-3; D is tentatively TRBD1 or TRBD2 (5 bases each). Germline CDR1 and CDR2: ENHRY and SYGVKD. This CDR3 spans 14 amino acids. V lost 8 bases and J lost 1, with 13 bases in between. The CDR3 nucleotides are TGTGCCATCGGTGGGGACGTAGGCACAGATACGCAGTATTTT. Translated: CAIGGDVGTDTQYF.

In the case of this clonotype: Because it lacks the conserved phenylalanine or tryptophan at the end, this CDR3 is likely a read error. This sequence joins TRBV6-6 and TRBJ1-5, with 7 bases aligning to TRBD1. The CDR3 is 13 amino acids. CDR1 and CDR2 (germline): MNHNY, SVGAGI (reference sequence). V lost 5 bases and J lost 7; bases outside the gene matches: 5. For the CDR3, the DNA is TGTGCCAGCAGTGTACAGGGGAACCAGCCCCAGCATTTG. It yields the protein CASSVQGNQPQHL.